The 25 T cell receptor beta chains given below trace back to one sample, sequenced in a study of blood T cell repertoires in COVID-19. Only in-frame clones appear in the TCRdb table, and some are missing; sequencing was by immunoSEQ multiplex PCR. This table holds about 230,000 clones, around 80% found once. The sequencing input was peripheral blood. These receptor sequences come from a woman aged 25-40 years with COVID-19, enrolled during active disease.

V and J are TRBV4-1 and TRBJ2-7, with a weak D call TRBD1 (5 bases). The CDR3 is 16 amino acids. Germline CDR1 is MGHRA and CDR2 is YSYEKL. V shed 0 bases and J shed 6 bases, with 18 bases lying between them. CDR3: CASSQDSGLGEGEQYF. For the CDR3, the DNA is TGCGCCAGCAGCCAAGATTCAGGCCTAGGGGAAGGCGAGCAGTACTTC.

The chain is built from TRBV7-6 and TRBJ1-6; tentatively, D is TRBD1 (6 bases). V was trimmed by 5 bases and J by 0 bases, leaving 14 bases between them. The CDR3 is 17 residues long. Germline loops: CDR1 SGHVS, CDR2 FNYEAQ. CDR3 DNA sequence: TGTGCCAGCAGCAGGGACACCCCGACCTCCTATAATTCACCCCTCCACTTT. Translation: CASSRDTPTSYNSPLHF.

This chain uses TRBV5-1 with TRBJ2-1; possible D gene TRBD2, 5 bases. With 1 base removed from V and 9 bases from J, the gap between germline ends came to 8 bases. The CDR3 is 12 residues long. Germline loops: CDR1 SGHRS, CDR2 YFSETQ. The CDR3 coding sequence is TGCGCCAGCAGCTTGCCGGGGATTGAGCAGTTCTTC. Amino acid sequence: CASSLPGIEQFF. The variable domain in full, completed from reference TRBV5-1 and TRBJ2-1, reads KAGVTQTPRYLIKTRGQQVTLSCSPISGHRSVSWYQQTPGQGLQFLFEYFSETQRNKGNFPGRFSGRQFSNSRSEMNVSTLELGDSALYLCASSLPGIEQFFGPGTRLTVL.

This clone was detected many times. The rearrangement uses TRBV27 and TRBJ1-2, with TRBD1 as a possible D gene (6 bases). V was trimmed by 6 bases and J by 4 bases, leaving 12 bases between them. There are 13 residues in the CDR3. Germline CDR1 and CDR2: MNHEY and SMNVEV (reference sequence). The CDR3 sequence: CASSPGQIYGYTF. The DNA of the CDR3 is TGTGCCAGCAGCCCTGGACAGATCTATGGCTACACCTTC.

CDR3 in amino acids: CSVALGGRGSDIQYF. The CDR3 nucleotides read TGCAGCGTAGCCCTCGGGGGACGGGGGTCGGACATTCAGTACTTC. The chain combines TRBV29-1 with TRBJ2-4; D may be TRBD2 (6 bases). Germline CDR1 and CDR2: SQVTM and ANQGSEA. V was pared by 6 bases and J by 8 bases, with 23 bases between. This CDR3 region has 15 residues. The variable domain in full, with the rest retrieved from reference TRBV29-1 and TRBJ2-4, is SAVISQKPSRDICQRGTSLTIQCQVDSQVTMMFWYRQQPGQSLTLIATANQGSEATYESGFVIDKFPISRPNLTFSTLTVSNMSPEDSSIYLCSVALGGRGSDIQYFGAGTRLSVL.

The table lists this clone with a count of one. This chain joins TRBV11-2 and TRBJ2-7, with TRBD2 identical over 11 bases. Germline V gives CDR1 SGHAT, CDR2 FQNNGV. The CDR3 length is 15 residues. V trimming: 1 base; J trimming: 2 bases; junction bases outside the gene matches: 1. This chain's CDR3 is CASSLGLAGTYEQYF. CDR3 nucleotides: TGTGCCAGCAGCTTAGGACTAGCGGGGACCTACGAGCAGTACTTC.

The genes are TRBV5-5 and TRBJ2-4; no definite D call. V lost 2 bases and J 0 bases, leaving 9 bases between the germline ends. The CDR3 length is 15 residues. Germline V gene lookup returns CDR1 SGHKS and CDR2 YYEKEE (reference sequence). This CDR3 is CASSFESLAKNIQYF. CDR3 DNA: TGTGCCAGCAGCTTCGAAAGCCTAGCCAAAAACATTCAGTACTTC.

This clone occurred a few times. The V gene is TRBV29-1, the J gene TRBJ2-2; 9 nucleotides agree with TRBD1. Germline CDR1 SQVTM, CDR2 ANQGSEA. The CDR3 has 12 amino acids. Trimming removed 7 bases from V and 5 bases from J; junction bases left unmatched: 2. The CDR3 coding sequence is TGCAGCGCCGACAGGGGGACCGGGGAGCTGTTTTTT. Its protein product is CSADRGTGELFF.

The V and J genes are TRBV7-6 and TRBJ1-2; D uncertain. Germline CDR1 is SGHVS and CDR2 is FNYEAQ. V was shortened by 5 bases and J by 0 bases, with 13 bases between the two germline ends. The CDR3 consists of 15 residues. The CDR3 coding sequence is TGTGCCAGCAGCCCGGGTCGGAACCCTAACTATGGCTACACCTTC. Its translation is CASSPGRNPNYGYTF.

The CDR3 spells CATSRDRGGEQFF. In nucleotides, the CDR3 is TGTGCCACCAGCAGAGACAGGGGTGGTGAGCAGTTCTTC. The gene calls are TRBV15 and TRBJ2-1; a possible D gene is TRBD1 (6 bases). Germline-derived CDR1 and CDR2 are LNHNV and YYDKDF (reference sequence). This CDR3 comprises 13 residues. Trimming pared 0 bases from V and 9 bases from J, leaving 9 bases between.

The chain couples TRBV11-3 to TRBJ2-2, with TRBD2 identical over 10 bases. The CDR3 runs to 15 residues. The V and J ends lost 8 bases and 3 bases, in that order; junction bases with no gene match: 6. CDR1 SGHNT and CDR2 YENEEA come from the germline V gene. This chain's CDR3 is CASGPSGRDTGELFF. The CDR3 coding sequence is TGTGCCAGCGGACCTAGCGGGAGAGACACCGGGGAGCTGTTTTTT. Supplemented by reference TRBV11-3 and TRBJ2-2, the full variable domain reads EAGVVQSPRYKIIEKKQPVAFWCNPISGHNTLYWYLQNLGQGPELLIRYENEEAVDDSQLPKDRFSAERLKGVDSTLKIQPAELGDSAVYLCASGPSGRDTGELFFGEGSRLTVL.

The chain recombines TRBV7-9 with TRBJ1-2; tentatively, D is TRBD1 (6 bases). V was clipped by 1 base and J by 4 bases, with 10 bases between them. This CDR3 is 14 amino acids long. Germline assignment: CDR1 SEHNR and CDR2 FQNEAQ (reference sequence). In nucleotides, the CDR3 is TGTGCCAGCAGCTTAGACTTGGACAGCTATGGCTACACCTTC. This translates into CASSLDLDSYGYTF. Full variable domain (outside the CDR3, taken from reference TRBV7-9 and TRBJ1-2): DTGVSQNPRHKITKRGQNVTFRCDPISEHNRLYWYRQTLGQGPEFLTYFQNEAQLEKSRLLSDRFSAERPKGSFSTLEIQRTEQGDSAMYLCASSLDLDSYGYTFGSGTRLTVV.

The chain uses TRBV4-3 and TRBJ2-1; no clear D gene. Germline CDR1 reads LGHNA; CDR2 reads YSLEER. V lost 4 bases and J 6 bases, leaving 13 bases between the germline ends. The CDR3 sequence is 14 residues long. The CDR3 DNA reads as TGCGCCAGCAGCCCCTCACGGCGAGGCAATGAGCAGTTCTTC. Protein product: CASSPSRRGNEQFF.

CDR3 residues: CASSWGLAGGQNTGELFF. Here the CDR3 DNA reads TGTGCCAGCAGCTGGGGACTAGCGGGGGGACAGAACACCGGGGAGCTGTTTTTT. V gene TRBV5-4 combines with J gene TRBJ2-2; 15 bases fit TRBD2. Germline V gene data show CDR1 as SGHNT and CDR2 as YYREEE (reference sequence). This CDR3 has 18 residues. Trimming cost V 3 bases and J 1 base; bases outside gene matches: 4.

This clone was seen once. This chain uses TRBV27 with TRBJ2-5; maybe TRBD2 (6 bases). V dropped 0 bases and J dropped 4 bases, with 18 bases sitting between them. From germline, CDR1 is MNHEY and CDR2 SMNVEV (reference sequence). CDR3 length: 17 residues. The CDR3 region is CASSLSIERAPGETQYF. CDR3 coding DNA: TGTGCCAGCAGTTTATCGATCGAGCGGGCCCCGGGAGAGACCCAGTACTTC.

This chain links TRBV15 with TRBJ2-3, with 10 bases fitting TRBD1. This CDR3 is 16 amino acids long. Germline V gives CDR1 LNHNV, CDR2 YYDKDF (reference sequence). V dropped 3 bases and J dropped 4; count of bases not matched to a gene: 7. This CDR3 is CATSREGTGVPDTQYF. CDR3 nucleotide sequence: TGTGCCACCAGCAGGGAAGGGACAGGGGTCCCAGATACGCAGTATTTT.

J is TRBJ2-1 and V is TRBV18; 11 nucleotides line up with TRBD2. The V and J ends lost 0 bases and 7 bases, in that order; junction bases with no gene match: 14. Germline V gene data show CDR1 as KGHSH and CDR2 as LQKENI. The CDR3 spans 19 residues. CDR3 bases: TGTGCCAGCTCACCACCGAGGCTAGCGGGAGGTCATCGGGGAAATGAGCAGTTCTTC. Translating it yields CASSPPRLAGGHRGNEQFF.

The CDR3 region is CASSPWTSGGVETQYF. The CDR3 DNA reads TGCGCCAGCAGTCCGTGGACTAGCGGGGGGGTCGAGACCCAGTACTTC. The chain couples TRBV23-1 to TRBJ2-5; 15 nucleotides align to TRBD2. TRBV23-1 is placed among ORFs of uncertain function. This CDR3 comprises 16 residues. Losses at the gene ends were 4 bases for V and 5 bases for J; bases not matched to a gene: 5.

This chain uses TRBV7-2 with TRBJ2-7, with D tentatively TRBD1 (5 bases). Between the trimmed V and J ends, which lost 1 base and 0 bases, there was a span of 7 bases. Germline values: CDR1 SGHTA, CDR2 FQGNSA. The CDR3 runs 14 residues. The CDR3 here is CASSLDRTSYEQYF. Here the CDR3 DNA reads TGTGCCAGCAGCTTAGACAGGACCTCCTACGAGCAGTACTTC.

The J gene is TRBJ2-7, the V gene TRBV27; 7 positions agree with TRBD2. V gave up 5 bases and J gave up 3 bases; unmatched junction bases: 13. Germline V gives CDR1 MNHEY, CDR2 SMNVEV (reference sequence). This CDR3 has 16 residues. CDR3 nucleotide sequence: TGTGCCAGCAGTCCCGGAATTGGGGGGAGGGGCTACGAGCAGTACTTC. Translated, it gives CASSPGIGGRGYEQYF.

The chain uses TRBV5-4 and TRBJ1-5; the match to TRBD1 covers 7 bases. The CDR3 is made up of 15 amino acids. Germline CDR1 and CDR2: SGHNT and YYREEE (reference sequence). Losses at the gene ends were 4 bases for V and 4 bases for J; bases not matched to a gene: 8. CDR3 nucleotides: TGTGCCAGCAGCGCTGGGACAGAGCTAAATCAGCCCCAGCATTTT. Translation gives CASSAGTELNQPQHF.

This clone was counted only a few times. The chain is built from TRBV28 and TRBJ1-5; 9 bases match TRBD1. With V trimmed by 4 bases and J by 7 bases, 11 bases remained unmatched. The CDR3 is 16 residues long. Germline V gene lookup returns CDR1 MDHEN and CDR2 SYDVKM. DNA of the CDR3: TGTGCCAGCAGTTCCCGGGACAGGGAAACAGGCCAGCCCCAGCATTTT. Encoded protein: CASSSRDRETGQPQHF.

This rearrangement joins TRBV7-9 to TRBJ2-3; 9 positions match TRBD2. V dropped 3 bases and J dropped 0; count of bases not matched to a gene: 7. The CDR3 consists of 17 residues. CDR1 is SEHNR and CDR2 is FQNEAQ in the germline V gene (reference sequence). Here the CDR3 DNA reads TGTGCCAGCAGCTTGGGTACGACTAGCGGAAGCACAGATACGCAGTATTTT. This codes for CASSLGTTSGSTDTQYF.

This chain links TRBV7-9 with TRBJ1-2, with D perhaps TRBD1 (6 bases). The length of the CDR3 is 13 residues. CDR1 and CDR2 (germline): SEHNR, FQNEAQ (reference sequence). Trimming stripped 5 bases from V and 2 bases from J, with 9 bases between. The CDR3: CASSPGVNYGYTF. In DNA, the CDR3 is TGTGCCAGCAGCCCAGGGGTGAACTATGGCTACACCTTC.

This clone was observed a handful of times. The chain has TRBV6-5 and TRBJ1-4; D is unclear. Per the germline V gene, CDR1 is MNHEY and CDR2 is SVGAGI. The V end was cut by 0 bases, the J end by 2 bases, with 10 bases between. The CDR3 contains 16 residues. The CDR3 here is CASSYSGGGTNEKLFF. CDR3 coding DNA: TGTGCCAGCAGTTACTCTGGTGGAGGCACTAATGAAAAACTGTTTTTT.